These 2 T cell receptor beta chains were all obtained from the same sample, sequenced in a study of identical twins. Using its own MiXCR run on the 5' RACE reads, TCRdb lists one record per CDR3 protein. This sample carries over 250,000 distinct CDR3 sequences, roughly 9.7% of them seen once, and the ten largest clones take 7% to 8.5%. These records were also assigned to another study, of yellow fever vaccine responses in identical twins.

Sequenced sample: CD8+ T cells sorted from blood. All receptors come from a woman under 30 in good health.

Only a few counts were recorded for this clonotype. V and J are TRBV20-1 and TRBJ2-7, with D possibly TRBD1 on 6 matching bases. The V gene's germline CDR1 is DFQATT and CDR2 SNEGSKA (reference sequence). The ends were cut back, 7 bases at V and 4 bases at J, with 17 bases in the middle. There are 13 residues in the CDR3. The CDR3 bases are TGCAGTGGAGGGACAAGGACTTCTTACGAGCAGTACTTC. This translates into CSGGTRTSYEQYF.

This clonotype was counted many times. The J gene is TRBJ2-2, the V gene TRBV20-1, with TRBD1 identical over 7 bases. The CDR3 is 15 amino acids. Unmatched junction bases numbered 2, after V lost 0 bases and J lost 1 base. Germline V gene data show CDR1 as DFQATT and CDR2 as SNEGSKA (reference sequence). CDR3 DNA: TGCAGTGCTAGAGATCACAGGGGGAACACCGGGGAGCTGTTTTTT. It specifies CSARDHRGNTGELFF.